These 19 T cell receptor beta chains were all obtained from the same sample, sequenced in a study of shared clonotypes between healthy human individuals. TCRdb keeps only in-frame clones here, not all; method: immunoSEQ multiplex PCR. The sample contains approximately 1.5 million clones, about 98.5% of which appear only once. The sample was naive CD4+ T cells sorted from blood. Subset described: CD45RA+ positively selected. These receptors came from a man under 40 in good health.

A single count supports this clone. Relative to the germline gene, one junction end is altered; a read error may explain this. The CDR3: CASSAPGAQNIQYF. The CDR3, as DNA: TGTGCCAGCAGTGCGCCGGGAGCCCAAAACATTCAGTACTTC. V usage is TRBV6-5 and J usage is TRBJ2-4; TRBD2 is a possible D gene (6 bases). Germline lookup yields CDR1 MNHEY and CDR2 SVGAGI. This CDR3 has 14 amino acids.

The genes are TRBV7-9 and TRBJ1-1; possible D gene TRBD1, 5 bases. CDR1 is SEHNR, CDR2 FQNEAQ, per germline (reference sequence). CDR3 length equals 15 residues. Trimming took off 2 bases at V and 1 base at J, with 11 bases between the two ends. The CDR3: CASSLLRGRNTEAFF. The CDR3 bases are TGTGCCAGCAGCTTACTTCGGGGCAGGAACACTGAAGCTTTCTTT.

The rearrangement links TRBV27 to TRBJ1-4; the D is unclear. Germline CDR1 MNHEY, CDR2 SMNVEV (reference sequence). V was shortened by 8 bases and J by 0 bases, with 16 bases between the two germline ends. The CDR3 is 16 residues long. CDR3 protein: CASSSLKTSTNEKLFF. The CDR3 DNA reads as TGTGCCAGCTCCTCCCTCAAGACTTCAACTAATGAAAAACTGTTTTTT.

Here the CDR3 reads CASSLGRDRAHEQYF. CDR3 nucleotide sequence: TGTGCCAGTAGCCTGGGCCGGGACAGGGCCCACGAGCAGTACTTC. The chain uses TRBV19 and TRBJ2-7; 9 bases are shared with TRBD1. There are 15 residues in the CDR3. Germline V gives CDR1 LNHDA, CDR2 SQIVND (reference sequence). V dropped 6 bases and J dropped 5; count of bases not matched to a gene: 11. The whole variable domain, remainder taken from reference TRBV19 and TRBJ2-7, is DGGITQSPKYLFRKEGQNVTLSCEQNLNHDAMYWYRQDPGQGLRLIYYSQIVNDFQKGDIAEGYSVSREKKESFPLTVTSAQKNPTAFYLCASSLGRDRAHEQYFGPGTRLTVT.

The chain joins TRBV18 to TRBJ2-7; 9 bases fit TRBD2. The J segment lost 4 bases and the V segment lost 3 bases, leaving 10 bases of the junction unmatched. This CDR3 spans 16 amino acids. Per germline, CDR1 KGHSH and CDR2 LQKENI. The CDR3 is CASSPLAGSLGYEQYF. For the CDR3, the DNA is TGTGCCAGCTCACCGCTAGCGGGATCCTTGGGTTACGAGCAGTACTTC. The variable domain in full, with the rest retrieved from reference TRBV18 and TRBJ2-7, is NAGVMQNPRHLVRRRGQEARLRCSPMKGHSHVYWYRQLPEEGLKFMVYLQKENIIDESGMPKERFSAEFPKEGPSILRIQQVVRGDSAAYFCASSPLAGSLGYEQYFGPGTRLTVT.

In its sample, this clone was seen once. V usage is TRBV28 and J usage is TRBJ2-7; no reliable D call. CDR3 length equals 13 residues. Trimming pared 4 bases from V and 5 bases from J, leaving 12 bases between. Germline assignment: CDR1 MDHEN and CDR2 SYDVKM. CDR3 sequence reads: CASSSSIADEQYF. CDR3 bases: TGTGCCAGCAGTTCCTCTATTGCCGACGAGCAGTACTTC.

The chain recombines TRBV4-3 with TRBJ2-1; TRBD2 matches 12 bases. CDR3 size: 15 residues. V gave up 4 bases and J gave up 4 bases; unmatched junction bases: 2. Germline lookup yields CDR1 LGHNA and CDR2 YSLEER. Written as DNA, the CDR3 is TGCGCCAGCAGCCGAGGACTAGCGGGATACAATGAGCAGTTCTTC. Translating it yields CASSRGLAGYNEQFF.

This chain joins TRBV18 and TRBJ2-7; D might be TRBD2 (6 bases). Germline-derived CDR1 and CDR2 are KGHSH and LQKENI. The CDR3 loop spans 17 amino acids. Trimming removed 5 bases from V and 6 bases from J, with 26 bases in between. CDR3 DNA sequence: TGTGCCAGCTCAACATTGGCATCCAGGGCGACGGAGGGCGAGCAGTACTTC. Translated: CASSTLASRATEGEQYF.

The DNA of the CDR3 is TGTGCCAGCAGACAAAACCACGCCGAGCAGTACTTC. The encoded protein is CASRQNHAEQYF. This rearrangement joins TRBV28 to TRBJ2-7, with D unclear. CDR1 is MDHEN, CDR2 SYDVKM, per germline. Deletions cut 6 bases from V and 6 bases from J, with 12 bases between. This CDR3 comprises 12 residues.

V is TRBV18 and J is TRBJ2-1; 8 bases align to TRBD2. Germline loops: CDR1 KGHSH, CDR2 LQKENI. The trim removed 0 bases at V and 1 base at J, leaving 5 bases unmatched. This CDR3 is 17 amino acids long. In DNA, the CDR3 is TGTGCCAGCTCACCACCGTCGGCGGGAGGATCCTACAATGAGCAGTTCTTC. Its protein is CASSPPSAGGSYNEQFF.

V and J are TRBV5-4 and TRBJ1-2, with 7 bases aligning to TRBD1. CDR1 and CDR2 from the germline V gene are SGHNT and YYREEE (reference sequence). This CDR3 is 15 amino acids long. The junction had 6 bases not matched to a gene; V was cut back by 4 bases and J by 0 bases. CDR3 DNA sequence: TGTGCCAGCAGCCCGAGGGACAGAGCTAACTATGGCTACACCTTC. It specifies CASSPRDRANYGYTF. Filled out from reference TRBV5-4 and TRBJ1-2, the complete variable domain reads ETGVTQSPTHLIKTRGQQVTLRCSSQSGHNTVSWYQQALGQGPQFIFQYYREEENGRGNFPPRFSGLQFPNYSSELNVNALELDDSALYLCASSPRDRANYGYTFGSGTRLTVV.

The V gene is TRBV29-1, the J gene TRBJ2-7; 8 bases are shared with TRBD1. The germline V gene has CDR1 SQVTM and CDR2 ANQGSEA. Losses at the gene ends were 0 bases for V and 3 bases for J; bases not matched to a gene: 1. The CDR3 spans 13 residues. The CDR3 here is CSVEEDRDYEQYF. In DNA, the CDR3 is TGCAGCGTTGAAGAGGACAGGGACTACGAGCAGTACTTC.

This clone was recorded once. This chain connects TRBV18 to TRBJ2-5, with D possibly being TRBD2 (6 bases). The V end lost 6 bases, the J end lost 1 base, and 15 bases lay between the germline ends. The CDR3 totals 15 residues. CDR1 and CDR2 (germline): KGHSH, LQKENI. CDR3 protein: CASSPLTSSQETQYF. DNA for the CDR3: TGTGCCAGCTCCCCGCTTACTAGCTCCCAAGAGACCCAGTACTTC.

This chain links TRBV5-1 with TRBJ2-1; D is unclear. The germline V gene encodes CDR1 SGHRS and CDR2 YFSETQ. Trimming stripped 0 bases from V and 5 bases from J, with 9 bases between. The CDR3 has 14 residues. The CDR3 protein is CASSLVDGNNEQFF. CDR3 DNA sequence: TGCGCCAGCAGCTTGGTGGACGGAAACAATGAGCAGTTCTTC.

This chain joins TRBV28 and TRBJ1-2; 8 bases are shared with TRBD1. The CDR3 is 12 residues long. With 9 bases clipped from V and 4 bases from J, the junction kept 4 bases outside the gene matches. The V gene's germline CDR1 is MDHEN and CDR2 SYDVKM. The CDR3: CASRQGSYGYTF. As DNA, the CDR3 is TGTGCCAGTAGACAGGGGAGCTATGGCTACACCTTC.

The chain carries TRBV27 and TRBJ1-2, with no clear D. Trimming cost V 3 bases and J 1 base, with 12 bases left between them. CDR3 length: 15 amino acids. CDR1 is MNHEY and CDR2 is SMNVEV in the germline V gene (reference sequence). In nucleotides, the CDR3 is TGTGCCAGCAGTTTGTCAATCGGGGTTAACTATGGCTACACCTTC. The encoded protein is CASSLSIGVNYGYTF.

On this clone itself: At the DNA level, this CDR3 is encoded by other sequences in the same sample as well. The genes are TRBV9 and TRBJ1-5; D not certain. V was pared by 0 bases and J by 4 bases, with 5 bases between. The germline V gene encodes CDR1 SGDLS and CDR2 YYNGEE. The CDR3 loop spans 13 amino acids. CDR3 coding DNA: TGTGCCAGCAGCGTAGCCGAAAATCAGCCCCAGCATTTT. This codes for CASSVAENQPQHF.

The CDR3 bases are TGTGCCAGCAGCCAAGTTGGAAGCTTGGCAAGAGAGCAGTTCTTC. This gives the protein CASSQVGSLAREQFF. The chain carries TRBV4-2 and TRBJ2-1; D is unresolved. V was pared by 1 base and J by 10 bases, with 17 bases between. CDR3 size: 15 residues. CDR1 and CDR2 (germline): LGHNA, YNFKEQ.

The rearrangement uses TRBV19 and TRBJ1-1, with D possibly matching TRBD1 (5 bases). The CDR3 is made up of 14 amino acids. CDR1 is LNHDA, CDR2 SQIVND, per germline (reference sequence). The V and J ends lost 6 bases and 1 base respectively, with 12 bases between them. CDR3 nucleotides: TGTGCCAGTAGAGAAGCGGGGGGGAACACTGAAGCTTTCTTT. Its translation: CASREAGGNTEAFF.